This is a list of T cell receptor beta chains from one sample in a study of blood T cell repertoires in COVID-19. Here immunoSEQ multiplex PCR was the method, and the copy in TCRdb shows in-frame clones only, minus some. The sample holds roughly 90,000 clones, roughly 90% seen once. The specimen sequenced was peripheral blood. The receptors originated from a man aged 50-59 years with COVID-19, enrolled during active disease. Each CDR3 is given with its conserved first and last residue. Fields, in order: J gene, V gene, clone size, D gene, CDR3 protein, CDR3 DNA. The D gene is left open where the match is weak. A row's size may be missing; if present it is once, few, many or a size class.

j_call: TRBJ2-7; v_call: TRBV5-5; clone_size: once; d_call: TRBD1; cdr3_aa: CASSFGQGSYEQYF; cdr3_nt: TGTGCCAGCAGCTTCGGACAGGGATCCTACGAGCAGTACTTC
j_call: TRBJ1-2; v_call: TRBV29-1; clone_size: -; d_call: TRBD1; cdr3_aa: CSVRMTGGRGYTF; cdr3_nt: TGCAGCGTCCGAATGACAGGGGGCCGCGGCTACACCTTC
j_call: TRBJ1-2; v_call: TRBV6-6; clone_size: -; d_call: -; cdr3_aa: CASIRDIELANYGYTF; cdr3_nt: TGTGCCAGCATCCGGGACATAGAGTTAGCTAACTATGGCTACACCTTC
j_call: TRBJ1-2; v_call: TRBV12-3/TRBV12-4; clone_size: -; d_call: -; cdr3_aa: CASSRGGPYGYTF; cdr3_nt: TGTGCCAGCAGCCGGGGAGGCCCCTATGGCTACACCTTC
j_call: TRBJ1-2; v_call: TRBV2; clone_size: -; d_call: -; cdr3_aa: CASRALDTTHYGYTF; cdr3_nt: TGTGCCAGCAGGGCCTTGGACACGACTCACTATGGCTACACCTTC
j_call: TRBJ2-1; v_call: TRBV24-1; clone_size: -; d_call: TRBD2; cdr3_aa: CATMGTSGGEQFF; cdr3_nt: TGTGCCACCATGGGGACTAGCGGGGGTGAGCAGTTCTTC
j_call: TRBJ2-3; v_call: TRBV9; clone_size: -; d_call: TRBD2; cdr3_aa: CASSPFMGLAGDTQYF; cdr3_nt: TGTGCCAGCAGCCCATTTATGGGACTAGCCGGGGATACGCAGTATTTT
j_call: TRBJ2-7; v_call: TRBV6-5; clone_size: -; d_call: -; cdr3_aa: CASSYLARVPEQYF; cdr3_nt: TGTGCCAGCAGTTACTTGGCGCGGGTCCCCGAGCAGTACTTC
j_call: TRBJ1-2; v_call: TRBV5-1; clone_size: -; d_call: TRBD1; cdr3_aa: CASSLGEGQKNGYTF; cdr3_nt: TGCGCCAGCAGCTTGGGCGAGGGACAGAAGAATGGCTACACCTTC
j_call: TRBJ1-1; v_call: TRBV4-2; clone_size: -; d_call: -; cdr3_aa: CASSQGQVIPEAFF; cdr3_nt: TGTGCCAGCAGCCAAGGACAGGTCATCCCTGAAGCTTTCTTT
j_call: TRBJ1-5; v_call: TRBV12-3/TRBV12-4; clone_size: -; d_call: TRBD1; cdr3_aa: CASRRQGTQPQHF; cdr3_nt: TGTGCCAGCAGACGACAGGGTACGCAGCCCCAGCATTTT
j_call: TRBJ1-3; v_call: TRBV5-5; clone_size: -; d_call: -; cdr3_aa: CASSLGPPSSGNTIYF; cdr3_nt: TGTGCCAGCAGCTTGGGTCCCCCTTCCTCTGGAAACACCATATATTTT
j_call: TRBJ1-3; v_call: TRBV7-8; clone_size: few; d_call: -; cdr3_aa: CASSLREWAASGNTIYF; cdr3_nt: TGTGCCAGCAGCTTACGGGAATGGGCAGCCTCTGGAAACACCATATATTTT
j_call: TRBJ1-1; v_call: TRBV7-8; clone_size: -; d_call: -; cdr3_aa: CASRWGGRNTEAFF; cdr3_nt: TGTGCCAGCAGATGGGGGGGTCGGAACACTGAAGCTTTCTTT
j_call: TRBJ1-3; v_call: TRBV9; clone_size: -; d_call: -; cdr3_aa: CASSVDGSPGNTIYF; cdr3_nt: TGTGCCAGCAGCGTAGATGGGAGCCCTGGAAACACCATATATTTT
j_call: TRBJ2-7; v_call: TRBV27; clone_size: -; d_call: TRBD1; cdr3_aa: CASRPPGQGVYEQYF; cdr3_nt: TGTGCCAGCAGGCCCCCGGGACAGGGGGTCTACGAGCAGTACTTC
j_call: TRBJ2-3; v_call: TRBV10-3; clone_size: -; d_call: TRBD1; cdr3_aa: CAISGGQGIDTQYF; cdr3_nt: TGTGCCATCAGTGGGGGACAGGGTATTGATACGCAGTATTTT
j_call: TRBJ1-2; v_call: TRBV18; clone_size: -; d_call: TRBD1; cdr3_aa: CASSPRENRGYGYTF; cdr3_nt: TGTGCCAGCTCACCACGGGAGAACAGGGGCTATGGCTACACCTTC
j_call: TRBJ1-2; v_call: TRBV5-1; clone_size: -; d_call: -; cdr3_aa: CASKQNSGDYGYTF; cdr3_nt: TGCGCCAGCAAACAAAACAGCGGGGACTATGGCTACACCTTC
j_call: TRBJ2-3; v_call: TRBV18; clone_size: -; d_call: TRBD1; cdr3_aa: CASSPNPQGRSSTDTQYF; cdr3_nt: TGTGCCAGCTCACCAAACCCACAGGGGCGATCTAGCACAGATACGCAGTATTTT
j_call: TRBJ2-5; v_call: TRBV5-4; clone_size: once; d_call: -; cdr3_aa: CASSPPGTPAETQYF; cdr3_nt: TGTGCCAGCAGCCCGCCCGGGACACCCGCTGAGACCCAGTACTTC
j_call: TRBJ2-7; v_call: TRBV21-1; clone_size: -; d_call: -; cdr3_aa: CASSPPRRAYEQYF; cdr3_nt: TGTGCCAGCAGCCCCCCCCGCAGGGCCTACGAGCAGTACTTC
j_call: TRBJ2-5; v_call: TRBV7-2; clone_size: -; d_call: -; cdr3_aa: CASSPRTGSWVQYF; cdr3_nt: TGTGCCAGCAGCCCCCGGACCGGGAGCTGGGTCCAGTACTTC
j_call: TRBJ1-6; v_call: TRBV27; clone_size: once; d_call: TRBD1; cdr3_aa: CASSFSTGVSPLHF; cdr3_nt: TGTGCCAGCAGTTTCTCGACAGGGGTGTCACCCCTCCACTTT
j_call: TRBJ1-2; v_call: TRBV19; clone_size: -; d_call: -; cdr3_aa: CASSTPGISNYGYTF; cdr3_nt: TGTGCCAGTAGTACCCCAGGGATTTCTAACTATGGCTACACCTTC
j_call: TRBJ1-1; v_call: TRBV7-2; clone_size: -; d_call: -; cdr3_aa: CASSSGVGGTEAFF; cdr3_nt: TGTGCCAGCAGCTCTGGGGTCGGGGGCACTGAAGCTTTCTTT
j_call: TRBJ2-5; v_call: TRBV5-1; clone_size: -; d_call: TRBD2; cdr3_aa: CASSLEVSGLGETQYF; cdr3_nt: TGCGCCAGCAGCTTGGAGGTTAGCGGGTTAGGGGAGACCCAGTACTTC
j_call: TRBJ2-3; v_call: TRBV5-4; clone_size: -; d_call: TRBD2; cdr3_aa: CASSSRLAGRTDTQYF; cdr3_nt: TGTGCCAGCAGCTCCCGACTAGCGGGCCGCACAGATACGCAGTATTTT
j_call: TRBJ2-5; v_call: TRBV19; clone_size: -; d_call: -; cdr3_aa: CASSVQGAGETQYF; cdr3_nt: TGTGCCAGTAGTGTACAGGGAGCCGGAGAGACCCAGTACTTC
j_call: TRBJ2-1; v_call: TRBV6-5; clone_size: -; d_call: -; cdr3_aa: CASSPDLGTYNEQFF; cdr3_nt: TGTGCCAGCAGTCCTGATCTGGGCACCTACAATGAGCAGTTCTTC
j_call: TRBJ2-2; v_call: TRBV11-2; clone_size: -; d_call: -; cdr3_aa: CASSPPWQIRSNTGELFF; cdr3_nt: TGTGCCAGCAGTCCCCCCTGGCAGATACGATCCAACACCGGGGAGCTGTTTTTT
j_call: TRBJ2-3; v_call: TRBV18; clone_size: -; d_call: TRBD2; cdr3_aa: CASSLGGAGTTDTQYF; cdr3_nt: TGTGCCAGCTCGCTCGGCGGAGCGGGGACGACAGATACGCAGTATTTT
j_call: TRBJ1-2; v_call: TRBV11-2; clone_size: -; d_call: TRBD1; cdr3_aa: CASSPPGQLNYGYTF; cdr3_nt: TGTGCCAGCAGCCCCCCGGGACAGCTCAACTATGGCTACACCTTC
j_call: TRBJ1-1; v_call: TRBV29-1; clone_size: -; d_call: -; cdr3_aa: CSVEIRNSMNTEAFF; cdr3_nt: TGCAGCGTCGAAATACGGAACAGCATGAACACTGAAGCTTTCTTT
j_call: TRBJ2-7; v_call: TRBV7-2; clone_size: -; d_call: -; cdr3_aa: CASSPTSSHEQYF; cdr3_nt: TGTGCCAGCAGCCCTACTAGTTCGCACGAGCAGTACTTC
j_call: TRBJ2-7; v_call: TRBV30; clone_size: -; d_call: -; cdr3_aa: CAWSLSSYEQYF; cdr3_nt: TGTGCCTGGAGTCTAAGCTCCTACGAGCAGTACTTC
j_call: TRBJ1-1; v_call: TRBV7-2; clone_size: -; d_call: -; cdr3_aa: CASSFVGRVNTEAFF; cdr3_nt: TGTGCCAGCAGCTTCGTCGGCAGGGTGAACACTGAAGCTTTCTTT